Given below is one TCR beta chain in context. The antigen it recognizes is unknown. It has no much larger one-base neighbor in the sample; base qualities were not kept. Each collaborating institution followed its own protocols to collect whole blood in K2EDTA tubes. For TCRbeta analysis, collaborator samples were shipped as frozen whole blood, as isolated PBMCs, or as DNA extracted from either sample type. The immunoSEQ Assay, a bias-controlled multiplex PCR, was used to amplify TCRbeta CDR3 regions from genomic DNA. The authors' analysis ran thus. The number of nucleated cells in each sample was estimated from the amplification of reference gene primers within the assay. To quantify the absolute abundance of each unique TCRbeta CDR3 rearrangement, sequence reads were collapsed and filtered. For each sample, productive Simpson clonality was calculated as the square root of Simpson's diversity index across productive rearrangements. Drawn from immuneACCESS, this table holds only the in-frame rearrangements with V and J called that TCRdb kept. Clones are partly lost; checked studies trace under half to an unresolved V gene and leave the rest unexplained. For V, J and clone size, that table is used; D and trimming come from the DNA. The sample table contains about 35,000 clones; only one count was recorded for about 81% of them. Roughly a third of the sample belongs to the ten largest clones.

CDR1 SGHRS and CDR2 YFSETQ are derived from the germline V gene. Trimming costs V 2 bases and J 2 bases, and their ends lie 3 bases apart. Counted from cysteine to phenylalanine, this CDR3 has 12 amino acids. The DNA shown is the 36-base CDR3, in frame from base 1. The data were obtained in a study of blood T cell repertoires in COVID-19 (dated by TCRdb to 2020 to 2022). Background for the entire study: Samples from collaborators originated in the United States, Italy and Spain and spanned both the acute and convalescent phases of COVID-19. Subjects who had been exposed to COVID-19, were actively infected with it, or had recovered from it provided the deeply sampled blood TCRbeta repertoires that made up the dataset. Samples were obtained from the ongoing ImmuneRACE study (first 160 participants) and from over 1,000 subjects provided by 6 global collaborators. Sample metadata almost always included a de-identified subject ID, COVID-19 status, age in years and sex. Where available, HLA class I and class II types were obtained from metadata supplied by the sample provider rather than from assay-based typing. The repertoires were made available in a free public database intended to serve as a resource for research on the immune response to SARS-CoV-2. The prospective study material was composed of cDNA or gDNA derived from T cells, B-cell-depleted T cells, or PBMCs.

The study at large found these results: Clinical and demographic metadata were provided uncurated, with the amount varying by source and participant.

This chain joins TRBV5-1 to TRBJ2-3; no confident D gene assignment can be made. The sequencing input was peripheral blood. The sequence derives from a man older than 75 with acute or convalescent COVID-19. CDR3 region: CASSFLTDTQYF. The sequenced DNA: TGCGCCAGCAGCTTCCTCACAGATACGCAGTATTTT.